This T cell receptor (beta chain) was obtained from a study of a mutant IDH1 vaccine in newly diagnosed glioma. Time point of the sample: week 47, end of study. Every single dose of the vaccine, 300 ug of mutant IDH1 20-mer peptide, came with topical imiquimod. Assay: immunoSEQ multiplex PCR; the TCRdb copy retains only in-frame clones and omits some. The sample contains some 42,000 clones, roughly 82% of which appear only once. As concerns this clone: Its antigen remains unknown.

CDR1 and CDR2 (germline): LGHNA, YSLEER. Losses at the gene ends were 4 bases for V and 6 bases for J; bases not matched to a gene: 2. This CDR3 has 14 amino acids. V is TRBV4-3 and J is TRBJ1-6; TRBD1 agrees at 8 bases. The clonotype was recovered from a man aged 18 to 30 with glioma. Some clones in this sample may be carry-over from other donors' samples. Here the sequenced sample was PBMCs, taken from a glioma patient whose treatment included an IDH1 peptide vaccine. CDR3 residues: CASSPTGGNSPLHF. The CDR3 bases are TGCGCCAGCAGCCCTACAGGGGGTAATTCACCCCTCCACTTT.